A single sample gave rise to the 4 T cell receptor beta chains below, sequenced in a study of CD8+CD57+ T cells in acquired aplastic anemia. For CDR3 and TCR beta VDJ profiling, genomic DNA was the template used. MiXCR was run by TCRdb on the reads, yielding one entry per CDR3 protein. The table has more than 100,000 distinct CDR3 sequences, around two fifths seen once. Material for sequencing was sorted CD4+, CD8+, or CD8+CD57+ T cells (not recorded which) from PBMCs. Receptor source: a human donor in good health, serving as a control.

This clonotype occurred many times. The chain has TRBV6-5 and TRBJ2-1; tentative D call: TRBD1 (6 bases). The CDR3 is 14 residues long. The germline gives CDR1 MNHEY, CDR2 SVGAGI. V lost 0 bases and J 4 bases, leaving 7 bases between the germline ends. The CDR3 bases are TGTGCCAGCAGTTACTCCGACAGGTACAATGAGCAGTTCTTC. This sequence encodes CASSYSDRYNEQFF.

V usage is TRBV19 and J usage is TRBJ1-6, with unresolved D. Trimming left V 1 base short and J 3 bases short, with 4 bases between. The CDR3 spans 14 residues. Germline CDR1 reads LNHDA; CDR2 reads SQIVND (reference sequence). This CDR3 reads CASSIGNYNSPLHF. CDR3 DNA sequence: TGTGCCAGTAGTATAGGCAACTATAATTCACCCCTCCACTTT.

In this sample, this clonotype turned up many times. The chain has TRBV7-6 and TRBJ2-1; D unresolved. Germline lookup yields CDR1 SGHVS and CDR2 FNYEAQ. The CDR3 is 15 amino acids. The germline V and J ends were trimmed by 0 bases and 7 bases, with 13 bases remaining between them. CDR3 sequence reads: CASSLADGAGNEQFF. The CDR3 nucleotides read TGTGCCAGCAGCTTAGCGGATGGAGCTGGAAATGAGCAGTTCTTC.

This chain links TRBV7-9 with TRBJ2-1, with D possibly being TRBD2 (6 bases). Germline CDR1 reads SEHNR; CDR2 reads FQNEAQ (reference sequence). V was clipped by 4 bases and J by 5 bases, with 9 bases between them. The CDR3 is 13 amino acids. CDR3 nucleotide sequence: TGTGCCAGCAGCTGGGAGGAGAACAATGAGCAGTTCTTC. As protein: CASSWEENNEQFF.